A single sample gave rise to the 6 T cell receptor beta chains below, sequenced in a study of blood T cell repertoires in COVID-19. Some clones are missing from TCRdb's copy, which holds only in-frame ones; the method was immunoSEQ multiplex PCR. Among 320,000 or so clones listed, around 86% were seen once. Sequenced: PBMCs or T cells enriched from blood (not recorded which). These receptors were obtained from a man in his sixties who had recovered from COVID-19.

V gene TRBV7-9 combines with J gene TRBJ1-5; D is undetermined. Germline lookup yields CDR1 SEHNR and CDR2 FQNEAQ (reference sequence). V was cut by 5 bases and J by 7 bases, with 15 bases left in between. The CDR3 runs to 14 residues. CDR3 nucleotides: TGTGCCAGCAGCACCGAGGTGGTCGCCCAGCCCCAGCATTTT. It translates to CASSTEVVAQPQHF. Variable domain in full (rest from reference TRBV7-9 and TRBJ1-5): DTGVSQNPRHKITKRGQNVTFRCDPISEHNRLYWYRQTLGQGPEFLTYFQNEAQLEKSRLLSDRFSAERPKGSFSTLEIQRTEQGDSAMYLCASSTEVVAQPQHFGDGTRLSIL.

The rearrangement links TRBV29-1 to TRBJ2-4, with no clear D. With 1 base removed from V and 3 bases from J, the gap between germline ends came to 10 bases. Germline V lookup: CDR1 SQVTM, CDR2 ANQGSEA. The CDR3 totals 14 residues. The CDR3 DNA reads as TGCAGCGTTGAAGGCCACCTCGGCAAAAACATTCAGTACTTC. Residues: CSVEGHLGKNIQYF.

V gene TRBV20-1 combines with J gene TRBJ2-3; a possible D gene is TRBD1 (6 bases). This CDR3 has 11 amino acids. CDR1 and CDR2 (germline): DFQATT, SNEGSKA (reference sequence). V gave up 0 bases and J gave up 9 bases, with 7 bases separating them. The CDR3 DNA sequence: TGCAGTGCTAGAGAACAGGGCACGCAGTATTTT. Translated, it gives CSAREQGTQYF.

The chain employs TRBV29-1 and TRBJ2-3; 8 bases are shared with TRBD1. Germline V gene lookup returns CDR1 SQVTM and CDR2 ANQGSEA. J was trimmed by 2 bases and V by 6 bases; bases with no gene match: 7. There are 14 residues in the CDR3. The CDR3 loop reads CSVRTGSITDTQYF. The CDR3 bases are TGCAGCGTCCGGACAGGGTCTATCACAGATACGCAGTATTTT.

The V call is TRBV30, the J call TRBJ1-2, with 8 bases fitting TRBD1. The CDR3 sequence is 14 residues long. Germline trimming cut 0 bases from V and 7 bases from J; bases unmatched to any gene: 7. The germline V gene has CDR1 GTSNPN and CDR2 SVGIG (reference sequence). The CDR3 loop reads CAWSVQGQGAGYTF. The DNA for the CDR3 is TGTGCCTGGAGTGTACAAGGGCAGGGGGCTGGCTACACCTTC.

V gene TRBV5-1 combines with J gene TRBJ2-5; D is perhaps TRBD2 (6 bases). V was shortened by 5 bases and J by 5 bases, with 16 bases between the two germline ends. Germline CDR1 SGHRS, CDR2 YFSETQ. CDR3 size: 14 residues. Written as DNA, the CDR3 is TGCGCCAGCAGTCAGGAGGCGGGGTTGGAGACCCAGTACTTC. Protein sequence: CASSQEAGLETQYF.